The clone carrying this T cell receptor (beta chain) was seen only once. What it recognizes is unknown. This CDR3 has 14 residues. Germline V lookup: CDR1 SGHRS, CDR2 YFSETQ. Trimming shortened V by 3 bases and J by 0 bases, and 10 bases separated the two germline ends. TCRdb keeps only in-frame clones here, not all; method: immunoSEQ multiplex PCR. This repertoire shows approximately 80,000 clones, over 75% found once; its top ten account for approximately 0.65%. This specimen belongs to a study of OX40 agonist ivuxolimab in advanced cancers. General study points: The expanded peripheral T cells' antigen specificity was not determined. The average count of expanded clones was higher among CD8+ T cells than among CD4+.

The sequencing used CD4+ or CD8+ T cells sorted from blood, collected in a trial of the OX40 agonist ivuxolimab. The source of this sequence is an adult with an advanced solid tumor such as melanoma, head and neck, liver or kidney cancer. The chain recombines TRBV5-1 with TRBJ2-7, with D perhaps matching TRBD1 (6 bases). CDR3 sequence: CASSYGTSSYEQYF. DNA of the CDR3: TGCGCCAGCAGCTACGGGACATCCTCCTACGAGCAGTACTTC.